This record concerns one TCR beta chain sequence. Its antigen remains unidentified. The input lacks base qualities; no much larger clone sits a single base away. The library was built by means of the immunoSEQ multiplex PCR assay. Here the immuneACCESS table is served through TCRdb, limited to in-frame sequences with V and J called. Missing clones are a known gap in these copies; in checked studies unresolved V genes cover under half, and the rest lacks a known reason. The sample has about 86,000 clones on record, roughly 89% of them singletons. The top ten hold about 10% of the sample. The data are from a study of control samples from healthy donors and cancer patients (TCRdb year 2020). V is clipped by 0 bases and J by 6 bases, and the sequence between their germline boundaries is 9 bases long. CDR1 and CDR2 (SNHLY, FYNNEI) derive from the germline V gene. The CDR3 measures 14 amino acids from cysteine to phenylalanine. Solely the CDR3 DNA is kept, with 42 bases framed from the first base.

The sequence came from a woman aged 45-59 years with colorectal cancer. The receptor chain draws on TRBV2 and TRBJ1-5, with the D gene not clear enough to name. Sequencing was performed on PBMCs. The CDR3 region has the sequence CASSEARGSQPQHF. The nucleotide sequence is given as TGTGCCAGCAGTGAAGCGCGGGGTTCTCAGCCCCAGCATTTT.